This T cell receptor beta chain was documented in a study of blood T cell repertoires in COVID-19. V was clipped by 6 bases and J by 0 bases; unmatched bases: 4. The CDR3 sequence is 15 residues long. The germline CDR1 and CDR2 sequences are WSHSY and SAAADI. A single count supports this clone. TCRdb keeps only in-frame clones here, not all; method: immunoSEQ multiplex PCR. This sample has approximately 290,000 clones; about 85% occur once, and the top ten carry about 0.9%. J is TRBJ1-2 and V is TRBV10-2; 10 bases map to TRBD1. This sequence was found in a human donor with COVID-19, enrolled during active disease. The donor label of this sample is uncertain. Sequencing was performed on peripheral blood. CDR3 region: CASRDRGEANYGYTF. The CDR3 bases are TGCGCCAGCAGGGACAGGGGGGAGGCTAACTATGGCTACACCTTC.